The TCR beta chain under discussion was sequenced for a study of CD8 T cells in ankylosing spondylitis. General observations from the study: Researchers report that disease-linked clones proved CD8+ and relatively rare in peripheral blood. A motif of 7 to 9 highly homologous TCR beta variants was seen as apparently characteristic of ankylosing spondylitis blood. Clones linked to disease were reported to show significant enrichment in matched ankylosing spondylitis synovial fluid.

This clonotype came up many times. Its specificity is unknown. Researchers built TCR beta libraries using quantitative 5'-RACE with molecular barcodes. TCRdb fed the 5' RACE reads into MiXCR, producing one record per CDR3 protein. The sample holds 200,000 or so distinct CDR3 sequences, roughly 13% seen once. This clonotype was obtained from a female donor with ankylosing spondylitis or in good health (not recorded which). The sample consisted of blood, either unsorted or a sorted T cell fraction (not recorded which).

This chain's CDR3 is CASRSIYSNQPQHF. CDR3 nucleotide sequence: TGTGCCAGCAGGAGCATTTATAGCAATCAGCCCCAGCATTTT. The V and J genes are TRBV27 and TRBJ1-5; D is unclear. Trimming removed 6 bases from V and 0 bases from J, with 9 bases in between. The V gene's germline CDR1 is MNHEY and CDR2 SMNVEV (reference sequence). This CDR3 contains 14 residues.